This T cell receptor beta chain stems from a study of breast tumors, draining lymph nodes, adjacent tissues. The study's findings and limits: The data were judged consistent with most tumor T cells coming from lymph node and expanding in tumor.

TCRdb reprocessed the multiplex PCR reads with MiXCR, giving one entry per CDR3 protein. The table records roughly 260,000 distinct CDR3 sequences, more than 30% of them present only once. In the case of this clonotype: Its antigen remains unknown.

The CDR3 spans 16 residues. Germline V gives CDR1 MGHRA, CDR2 YSYEKL. The V and J ends lost 3 bases and 2 bases, in that order; junction bases with no gene match: 7. Samples came from axillary lymph nodes draining the breast cancer. The receptor was derived from a female donor with breast cancer. Some clones in this sample may be carry-over from other donors' samples. The sequenced material came from axillary lymph node tissue. This sequence joins TRBV4-1 and TRBJ1-5, with 7 bases lining up with TRBD1. The CDR3 DNA is TGCGCCAGCAGCCAGGGATTAGACAGGGGCAATCAGCCCCAGCATTTT. Amino acids: CASSQGLDRGNQPQHF.